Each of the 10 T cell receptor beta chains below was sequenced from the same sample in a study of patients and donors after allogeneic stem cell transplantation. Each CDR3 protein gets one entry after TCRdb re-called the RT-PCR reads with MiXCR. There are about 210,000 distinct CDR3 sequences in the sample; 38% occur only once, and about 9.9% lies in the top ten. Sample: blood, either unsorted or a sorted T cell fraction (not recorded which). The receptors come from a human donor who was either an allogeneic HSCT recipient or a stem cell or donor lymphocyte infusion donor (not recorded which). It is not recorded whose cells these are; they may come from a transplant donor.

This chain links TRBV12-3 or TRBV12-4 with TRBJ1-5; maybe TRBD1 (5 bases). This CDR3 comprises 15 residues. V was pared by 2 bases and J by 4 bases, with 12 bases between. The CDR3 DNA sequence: TGTGCCAGCAGTTTAAGGCAGGGACCGAATCAGCCCCAGCATTTT. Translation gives CASSLRQGPNQPQHF.

CDR3 sequence: CASSLPGQGADEAFF. The CDR3 coding sequence is TGTGCCAGCAGCTTACCGGGACAGGGGGCGGATGAAGCTTTCTTT. V is TRBV13 and J is TRBJ1-1; 12 nucleotides line up with TRBD1. The CDR3 loop spans 15 amino acids. Per the germline V gene, CDR1 is PRHDT and CDR2 is FYEKMQ (reference sequence). V dropped 2 bases and J dropped 7; count of bases not matched to a gene: 5.

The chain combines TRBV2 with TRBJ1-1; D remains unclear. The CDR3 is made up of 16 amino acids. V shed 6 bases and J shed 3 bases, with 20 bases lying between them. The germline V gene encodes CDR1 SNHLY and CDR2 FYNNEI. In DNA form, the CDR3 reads TGTGCCAGCAGGCCCCCCAACAGCGAGCCCCACACTGAAGCTTTCTTT. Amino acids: CASRPPNSEPHTEAFF.

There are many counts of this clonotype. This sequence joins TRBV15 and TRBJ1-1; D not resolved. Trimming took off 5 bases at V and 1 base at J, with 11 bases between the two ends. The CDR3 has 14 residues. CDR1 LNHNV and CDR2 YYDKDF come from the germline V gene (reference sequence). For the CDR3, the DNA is TGTGCCACCAGCGTTATTCACGGGAACACTGAAGCTTTCTTT. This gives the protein CATSVIHGNTEAFF.

The CDR3 is CASSHRTGPYEQYF. The CDR3 DNA sequence: TGCGCCAGCAGCCACCGGACAGGGCCCTACGAGCAGTACTTC. This chain joins TRBV4-1 and TRBJ2-7, with 8 bases lining up with TRBD1. With 3 bases clipped from V and 2 bases from J, the junction kept 3 bases outside the gene matches. CDR1 MGHRA and CDR2 YSYEKL come from the germline V gene. The CDR3 is made up of 14 amino acids.

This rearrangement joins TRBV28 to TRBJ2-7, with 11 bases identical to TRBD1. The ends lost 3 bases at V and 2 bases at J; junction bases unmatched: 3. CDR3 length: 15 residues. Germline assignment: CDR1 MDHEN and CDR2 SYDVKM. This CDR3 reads CASSLGTGGPYEQYF. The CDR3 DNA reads TGTGCCAGCAGTTTGGGGACAGGGGGACCCTACGAGCAGTACTTC. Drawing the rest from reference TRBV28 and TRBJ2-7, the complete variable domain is DVKVTQSSRYLVKRTGEKVFLECVQDMDHENMFWYRQDPGLGLRLIYFSYDVKMKEKGDIPEGYSVSREKKERFSLILESASTNQTSMYLCASSLGTGGPYEQYFGPGTRLTVT.

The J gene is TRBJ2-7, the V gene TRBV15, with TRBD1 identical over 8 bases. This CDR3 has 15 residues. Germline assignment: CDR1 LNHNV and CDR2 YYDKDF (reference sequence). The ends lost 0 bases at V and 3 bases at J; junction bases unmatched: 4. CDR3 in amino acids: CATSRERTGFYEQYF. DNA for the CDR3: TGTGCCACCAGCAGAGAAAGGACAGGGTTCTACGAGCAGTACTTC.

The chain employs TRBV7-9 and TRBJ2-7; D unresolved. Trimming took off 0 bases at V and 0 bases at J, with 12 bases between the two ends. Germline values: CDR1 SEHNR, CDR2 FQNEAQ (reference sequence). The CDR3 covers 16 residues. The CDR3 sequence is CASSLAYSFFSYEQYF. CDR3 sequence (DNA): TGTGCCAGCAGCTTAGCGTACAGCTTCTTCTCCTACGAGCAGTACTTC.

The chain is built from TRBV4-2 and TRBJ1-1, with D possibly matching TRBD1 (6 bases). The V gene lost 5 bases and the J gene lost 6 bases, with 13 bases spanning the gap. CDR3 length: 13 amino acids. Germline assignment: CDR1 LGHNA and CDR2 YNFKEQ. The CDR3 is CASSSLGGPEAFF. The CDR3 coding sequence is TGTGCCAGCAGCTCCCTAGGGGGGCCTGAAGCTTTCTTT.

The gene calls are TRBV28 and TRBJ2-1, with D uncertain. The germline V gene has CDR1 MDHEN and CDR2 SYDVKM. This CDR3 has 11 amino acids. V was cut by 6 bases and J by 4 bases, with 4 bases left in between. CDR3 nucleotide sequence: TGTGCCAGCAGAAGTTACAATGAGCAGTTCTTC. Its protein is CASRSYNEQFF.